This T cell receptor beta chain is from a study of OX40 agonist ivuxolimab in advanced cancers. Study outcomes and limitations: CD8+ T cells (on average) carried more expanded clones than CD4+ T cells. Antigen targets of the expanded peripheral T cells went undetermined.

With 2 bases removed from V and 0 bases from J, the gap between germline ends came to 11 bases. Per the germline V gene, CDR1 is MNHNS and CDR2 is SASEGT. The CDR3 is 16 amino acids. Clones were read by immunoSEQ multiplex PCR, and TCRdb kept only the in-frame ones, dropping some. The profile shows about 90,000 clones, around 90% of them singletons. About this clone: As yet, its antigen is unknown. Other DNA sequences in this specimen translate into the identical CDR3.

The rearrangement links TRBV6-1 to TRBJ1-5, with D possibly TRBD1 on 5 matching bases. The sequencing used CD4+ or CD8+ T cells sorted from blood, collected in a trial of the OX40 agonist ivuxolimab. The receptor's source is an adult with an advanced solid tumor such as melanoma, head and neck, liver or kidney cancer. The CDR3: CASSELRGNSNQPQHF. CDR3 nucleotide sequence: TGTGCCAGCAGTGAATTACGGGGCAATAGCAATCAGCCCCAGCATTTT.